The 24 T cell receptor beta chains reported below all come from one sample, sequenced in a study of early stage breast cancer tumors. Some clones are missing from TCRdb's copy, which holds only in-frame ones; the method was immunoSEQ multiplex PCR. This sample yields about 10,000 clones, of which approximately 70% are seen a single time; around 7% belongs to the top ten. Sequencing was carried out using breast tumor tissue. All receptors come from a person between 45 and 65 years old with breast cancer.

By share, this clone ranks as medium-sized (0.01 to 0.1%). In DNA, the CDR3 is TGTGCCACCAGCATCTTACAGGGGTGGGAGACCCAGTACTTC. It is translated as CATSILQGWETQYF. V usage is TRBV15 and J usage is TRBJ2-5; TRBD1 agrees at 7 bases. Germline CDR1 LNHNV, CDR2 YYDKDF (reference sequence). J was trimmed by 5 bases and V by 4 bases; bases with no gene match: 7. CDR3 length equals 14 residues.

The rearrangement joins TRBV29-1 to TRBJ1-1; 7 nucleotides agree with TRBD1. This CDR3 spans 14 amino acids. Germline CDR1 SQVTM, CDR2 ANQGSEA. J lost 0 bases, V lost 6 bases, and 7 bases had no gene match. The CDR3 nucleotides read TGCAGCGTGCACGATGGGACAGTGAACACTGAAGCTTTCTTT. This sequence encodes CSVHDGTVNTEAFF.

This clone showed up just a few times. This chain links TRBV6-6 with TRBJ2-3; a possible D gene is TRBD2 (6 bases). Trimming removed 5 bases at V and 3 bases at J, with 9 bases between. There are 13 residues in the CDR3. CDR1 is MNHNY and CDR2 is SVGAGI in the germline V gene (reference sequence). CDR3: CASSPRGTDTQYF. CDR3 bases: TGTGCCAGCAGTCCCCGGGGGACAGATACGCAGTATTTT.

This chain joins TRBV5-6 and TRBJ2-7; D is undetermined. Looked up from germline, CDR1 is SGHDT and CDR2 is YYEEEE. Trimming took 1 base from V and 0 from J, leaving 5 bases between them. The CDR3 spans 13 residues. The DNA of the CDR3 is TGTGCCAGCAGCTTGTACAACTCCTACGAGCAGTACTTC. This encodes CASSLYNSYEQYF. Complete variable domain (other parts from reference TRBV5-6 and TRBJ2-7): DAGVTQSPTHLIKTRGQQVTLRCSPKSGHDTVSWYQQALGQGPQFIFQYYEEEERQRGNFPDRFSGHQFPNYSSELNVNALLLGDSALYLCASSLYNSYEQYFGPGTRLTVT.

The V gene is TRBV6-5, the J gene TRBJ1-1; possible D gene TRBD1, 6 bases. This CDR3 contains 15 residues. The germline V gene encodes CDR1 MNHEY and CDR2 SVGAGI. V lost 0 bases and J lost 0, with 8 bases in between. DNA of the CDR3: TGTGCCAGCAGTTACTCTACAGGGTTGAACACTGAAGCTTTCTTT. Protein product: CASSYSTGLNTEAFF.

The chain is built from TRBV6-5 and TRBJ2-6, with D unclear. Germline V gene data show CDR1 as MNHEY and CDR2 as SVGAGI. This CDR3 is 15 amino acids long. V lost 2 bases and J lost 1, with 6 bases in between. The CDR3 here is CASSYRGSGANVLTF. DNA for the CDR3: TGTGCCAGCAGTTACCGCGGATCTGGGGCCAACGTCCTGACTTTC.

The chain couples TRBV11-2 to TRBJ1-4; D gene unclear. The CDR3 loop spans 12 amino acids. The V end was cut by 5 bases, the J end by 8 bases, with 9 bases between. CDR1 SGHAT and CDR2 FQNNGV come from the germline V gene. CDR3 region: CASSPTREKLFF. For the CDR3, the DNA is TGTGCCAGCAGCCCCACGAGGGAAAAACTGTTTTTT.

This clone was seen a few times. This chain joins TRBV19 and TRBJ2-3; D call uncertain. The V gene's germline CDR1 is LNHDA and CDR2 SQIVND (reference sequence). The CDR3 loop spans 11 amino acids. Trimming removed 2 bases at V and 4 bases at J, with 1 base between. CDR3 in DNA: TGTGCCAGTAGTATATCAGATACGCAGTATTTT. It encodes CASSISDTQYF.

This clone qualifies as medium-sized (0.01 to 0.1%). V gene TRBV5-1 combines with J gene TRBJ2-1, with 8 bases lining up with TRBD1. The length of the CDR3 is 13 residues. J lost 9 bases, V lost 4 bases, and 6 bases had no gene match. CDR1 and CDR2 from the germline V gene are SGHRS and YFSETQ. The CDR3 here is CASSEQGEGEQFF. The CDR3 DNA sequence: TGCGCCAGCAGCGAACAGGGGGAAGGTGAGCAGTTCTTC.

V gene TRBV19 combines with J gene TRBJ1-5; no clear D. The CDR3 length is 10 residues. Between the trimmed V and J ends, which lost 7 bases and 5 bases, there was a span of 3 bases. CDR1 and CDR2 (germline): LNHDA, SQIVND (reference sequence). The CDR3 DNA is TGTGCCAGTAATGATCAGCCCCAGCATTTT. Its protein product is CASNDQPQHF.

The V and J genes are TRBV7-2 and TRBJ1-3; weak D call: TRBD1 (6 bases). This CDR3 has 17 residues. V was shortened by 3 bases and J by 5 bases, with 20 bases between the two germline ends. Germline V gene lookup returns CDR1 SGHTA and CDR2 FQGNSA. CDR3 nucleotide sequence: TGTGCCAGCAGCTTGTGGGGGGCGTCCAATCGGAGAAACACCATATATTTT. Amino acids: CASSLWGASNRRNTIYF.

This chain uses TRBV14 with TRBJ2-7; TRBD1 matches 8 bases. This CDR3 region has 16 residues. Germline V gene lookup returns CDR1 SGHDN and CDR2 FVKESK. V trimming: 2 bases; J trimming: 2 bases; junction bases outside the gene matches: 8. As DNA, the CDR3 is TGTGCCAGCAGCCAAAACCCTCGGACAGGGACCTACGAGCAGTACTTC. Its translation: CASSQNPRTGTYEQYF.

This clone appeared once. The chain uses TRBV7-7 and TRBJ2-4; 8 bases are a match to TRBD2. CDR3 length: 17 amino acids. With V trimmed by 5 bases and J by 0 bases, 9 bases remained unmatched. The V gene's germline CDR1 is SSHAT and CDR2 FNYEAQ (reference sequence). CDR3 DNA: TGTGCCAGCAGCGGCCCGGGGGGGAGTCTAGCCAAAAACATTCAGTACTTC. It specifies CASSGPGGSLAKNIQYF.

This clone appeared a single time. The chain is built from TRBV7-9 and TRBJ1-4, with D possibly matching TRBD1 (6 bases). With 2 bases removed from V and 8 bases from J, the gap between germline ends came to 21 bases. This CDR3 comprises 17 residues. Germline CDR1 reads SEHNR; CDR2 reads FQNEAQ (reference sequence). As DNA, the CDR3 is TGTGCCAGCAGCTTAACAGGGACTAGGGGTGTTTTGGAAAAACTGTTTTTT. Translated: CASSLTGTRGVLEKLFF.

The V and J genes are TRBV15 and TRBJ2-3; unclear D gene. The CDR3 totals 15 residues. V lost 0 bases and J 0 bases, leaving 7 bases between the germline ends. Germline V gene sequence: CDR1 LNHNV, CDR2 YYDKDF (reference sequence). CDR3 sequence: CATSREITSTDTQYF. For the CDR3, the DNA is TGTGCCACCAGCAGAGAGATAACTAGCACAGATACGCAGTATTTT.

V and J are TRBV11-1 and TRBJ2-1; TRBD1 matches at 8 bases. This CDR3 is 15 amino acids long. The germline gives CDR1 SGHAT, CDR2 FQDESV (reference sequence). J gave up 4 bases and V 5 bases, and 7 bases lay outside the gene matches. CDR3 region: CASSVPGQAYNEQFF. As DNA, the CDR3 is TGTGCCAGCAGCGTACCGGGACAGGCGTACAATGAGCAGTTCTTC.

This rearrangement joins TRBV18 to TRBJ1-3; D is possibly TRBD1 (5 bases). V lost 5 bases and J 0 bases, leaving 11 bases between the germline ends. CDR1 is KGHSH, CDR2 LQKENI, per germline. The length of the CDR3 is 15 residues. CDR3 protein: CASSDSLFSGNTIYF. CDR3 nucleotide sequence: TGTGCCAGCTCAGACAGCCTCTTCTCTGGAAACACCATATATTTT.

This clone has a handful of counts. This sequence joins TRBV11-2 and TRBJ2-7; D possibly matches TRBD1 or TRBD2 (5 bases each). The V gene lost 5 bases and the J gene lost 9 bases, with 17 bases spanning the gap. CDR3 length: 13 amino acids. Germline CDR1 and CDR2: SGHAT and FQNNGV. CDR3 loop: CASSPPGPLVQYF. The CDR3 nucleotides read TGTGCCAGCAGCCCTCCGGGGCCCCTTGTGCAGTACTTC.

The V call is TRBV6-1, the J call TRBJ1-4; weak D call: TRBD1 (6 bases). Deletions cut 7 bases from V and 3 bases from J, with 12 bases between. Germline V gene sequence: CDR1 MNHNS, CDR2 SASEGT. CDR3 size: 14 residues. As DNA, the CDR3 is TGTGCCAGCATCAGGGGTCAGGCTAATGAAAAACTGTTTTTT. It encodes CASIRGQANEKLFF.

This clone was counted once. The chain couples TRBV7-2 to TRBJ2-7, with TRBD1 as a possible D gene (5 bases). The length of the CDR3 is 17 residues. From germline, CDR1 is SGHTA and CDR2 FQGNSA. With 2 bases removed from V and 5 bases from J, the gap between germline ends came to 22 bases. The CDR3 nucleotides are TGTGCCAGCAGCTTATGGTGGACGGCGGCAAGGGGAAACGAGCAGTACTTC. Protein product: CASSLWWTAARGNEQYF.

V usage is TRBV9 and J usage is TRBJ2-3; TRBD2 agrees at 7 bases. CDR1 SGDLS and CDR2 YYNGEE come from the germline V gene. The CDR3 is 14 residues long. J was trimmed by 7 bases and V by 1 base; bases with no gene match: 6. The CDR3 protein is CASSVSTSENTQYF. CDR3 DNA sequence: TGTGCCAGCAGCGTATCTACTAGCGAAAATACGCAGTATTTT.

The chain uses TRBV28 and TRBJ1-1; maybe TRBD1 (5 bases). Germline values: CDR1 MDHEN, CDR2 SYDVKM. The CDR3 is 15 residues long. V lost 1 base, J lost 5 bases, and 14 bases lay in between. CDR3 residues: CASSLLHTGGTEAFF. In DNA, the CDR3 is TGTGCCAGCAGTTTATTGCATACGGGGGGAACTGAAGCTTTCTTT.

This sequence joins TRBV27 and TRBJ1-1; D is ambiguous. Trimming stripped 3 bases from V and 1 base from J, with 6 bases between. Per germline, CDR1 MNHEY and CDR2 SMNVEV (reference sequence). The CDR3 totals 13 residues. CDR3 region: CASSLVQNTEAFF. CDR3 sequence (DNA): TGTGCCAGCAGTTTGGTACAGAACACTGAAGCTTTCTTT.

This clone is deemed medium-sized. The chain couples TRBV6-1 to TRBJ1-5, with 9 bases identical to TRBD1. CDR3 length: 19 residues. V lost 3 bases to trimming and J lost 0 bases; unmatched junction nucleotides: 12. The germline gives CDR1 MNHNS, CDR2 SASEGT. The CDR3 DNA sequence: TGTGCCAGCAGTGACGATGTGTGGGGACAGGGATATAGCAATCAGCCCCAGCATTTT. Translated, it gives CASSDDVWGQGYSNQPQHF.